The 2 T cell receptor beta chains given below trace back to one sample, sequenced in a study of spatial heterogeneity in lung cancer. As for time point: sample taken at primary tumor resection. A single record per CDR3 protein comes from TCRdb applying MiXCR to the 5' RACE reads. The table records 8,000 to 9,000 distinct CDR3 sequences, approximately 4.9% of them present only once. The input for sequencing was PBMCs, taken at surgery. These receptors all come from a male donor with early-stage non-small cell lung cancer.

This clonotype counts as medium-sized. J is TRBJ1-1 and V is TRBV27; TRBD1 matches 7 bases. CDR1 is MNHEY and CDR2 is SMNVEV in the germline V gene (reference sequence). The CDR3 sequence is 13 residues long. Trimming at V came to 3 bases and at J to 11 bases, leaving 9 bases not matched to a gene. CDR3 coding DNA: TGTGCCAGCAGTTTGGTTGACAGGGTTGGGGCTTTCTTT. Amino acids: CASSLVDRVGAFF.

The chain couples TRBV2 to TRBJ1-1, with a weak D call TRBD1 (5 bases). V was pared by 9 bases and J by 0 bases, with 17 bases between. CDR1 is SNHLY and CDR2 is FYNNEI in the germline V gene. The CDR3 is made up of 15 amino acids. The CDR3 region is CASRGTTGMNTEAFF. CDR3 nucleotide sequence: TGTGCCAGTAGGGGCACGACCGGGATGAACACTGAAGCTTTCTTT.